The T cell receptor (beta chain) under discussion was sequenced for a study of CD8+CD57+ T cells in acquired aplastic anemia. Overall study: Each DNA sample taken from sorted CD4+ and CD8+ cells came to approximately 3.3 ug on average.

Points from the study as a whole: In common between the patients and the controls were approximately 28 CD8+ CDR3 sequences.

TCR beta VDJ and CDR3 profiling used genomic DNA as template. MiXCR, run by TCRdb on the reads, gives a single entry per CDR3 protein. The table shows hundreds of thousands of distinct CDR3 sequences, with approximately 82% occurring only once. A word on this clonotype: Its antigen is unidentified.

The CDR3 sequence is 14 residues long. Unmatched junction bases numbered 6, after V lost 6 bases and J lost 2 bases. Germline V gene lookup returns CDR1 SGHTA and CDR2 FQGTGA. The authors sequenced patients whose flow cytometry had shown CD8+CD57+ cell expansion. Severe acquired aplastic anemia was present in all patients. Untreated patients provided the blood samples, with no therapy given before sampling. This receptor was obtained from a human donor with aplastic anemia. Sequencing input: sorted CD4+, CD8+, or CD8+CD57+ T cells (not recorded which) from PBMCs. The chain combines TRBV7-3 with TRBJ2-7, with TRBD2 identical over 8 bases. In DNA form, the CDR3 reads TGTGCCAGCAGTTACGCGGGAGGTCCCTACGAGCAGTACTTC. Translation: CASSYAGGPYEQYF.